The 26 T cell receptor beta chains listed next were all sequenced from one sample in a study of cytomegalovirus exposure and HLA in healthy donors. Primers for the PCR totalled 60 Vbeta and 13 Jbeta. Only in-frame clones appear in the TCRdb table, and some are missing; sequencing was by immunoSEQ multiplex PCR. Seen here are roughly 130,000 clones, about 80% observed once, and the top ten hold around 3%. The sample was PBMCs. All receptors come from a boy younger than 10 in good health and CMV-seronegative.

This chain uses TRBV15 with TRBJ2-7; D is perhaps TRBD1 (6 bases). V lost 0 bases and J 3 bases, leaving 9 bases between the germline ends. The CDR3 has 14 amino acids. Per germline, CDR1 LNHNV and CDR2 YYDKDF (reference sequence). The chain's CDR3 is CATSRDDRLYEQYV. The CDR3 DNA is TGTGCCACCAGCAGAGATGACAGGCTCTACGAGCAGTACGTC.

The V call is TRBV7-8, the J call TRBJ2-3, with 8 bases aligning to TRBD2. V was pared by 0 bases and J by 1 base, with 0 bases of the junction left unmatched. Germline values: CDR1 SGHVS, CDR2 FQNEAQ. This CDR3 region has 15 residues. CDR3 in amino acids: CASSLALAGTDTQYF. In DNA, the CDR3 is TGTGCCAGCAGCTTAGCACTAGCGGGCACAGATACGCAGTATTTT.

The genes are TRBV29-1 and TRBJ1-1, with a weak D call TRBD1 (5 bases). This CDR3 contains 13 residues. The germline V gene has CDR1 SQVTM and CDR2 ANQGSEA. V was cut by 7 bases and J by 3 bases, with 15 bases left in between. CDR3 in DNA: TGCAGCGGACTCGGGGGATGGGACACTGAAGCTTTCTTT. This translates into CSGLGGWDTEAFF. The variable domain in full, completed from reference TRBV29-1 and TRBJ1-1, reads SAVISQKPSRDICQRGTSLTIQCQVDSQVTMMFWYRQQPGQSLTLIATANQGSEATYESGFVIDKFPISRPNLTFSTLTVSNMSPEDSSIYLCSGLGGWDTEAFFGQGTRLTVV.

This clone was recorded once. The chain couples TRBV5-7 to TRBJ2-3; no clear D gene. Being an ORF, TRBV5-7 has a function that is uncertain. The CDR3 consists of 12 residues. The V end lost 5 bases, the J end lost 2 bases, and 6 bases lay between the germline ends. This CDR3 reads CASRQNTDTQYF. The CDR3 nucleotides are TGTGCCAGCAGACAAAACACAGATACGCAGTATTTT.

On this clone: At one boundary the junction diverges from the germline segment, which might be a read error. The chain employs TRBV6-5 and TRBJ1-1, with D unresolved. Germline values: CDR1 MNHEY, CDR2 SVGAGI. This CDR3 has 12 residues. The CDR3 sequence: CACSRGWSEAFF. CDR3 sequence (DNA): TGTGCCTGCAGCCGGGGATGGTCTGAAGCTTTCTTT.

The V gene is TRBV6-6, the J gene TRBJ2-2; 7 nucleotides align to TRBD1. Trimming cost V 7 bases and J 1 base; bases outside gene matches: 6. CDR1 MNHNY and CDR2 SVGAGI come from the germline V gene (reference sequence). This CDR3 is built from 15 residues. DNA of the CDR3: TGTGCCAGCATCGAGACAGGGCGGAACACCGGGGAGCTGTTTTTT. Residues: CASIETGRNTGELFF.

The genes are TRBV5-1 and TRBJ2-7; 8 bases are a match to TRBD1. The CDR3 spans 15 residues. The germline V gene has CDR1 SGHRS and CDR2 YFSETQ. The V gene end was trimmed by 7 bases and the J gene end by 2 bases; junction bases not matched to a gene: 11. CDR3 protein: CASREGGQATYEQYF. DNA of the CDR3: TGCGCCAGCCGCGAAGGGGGACAGGCGACCTACGAGCAGTACTTC.

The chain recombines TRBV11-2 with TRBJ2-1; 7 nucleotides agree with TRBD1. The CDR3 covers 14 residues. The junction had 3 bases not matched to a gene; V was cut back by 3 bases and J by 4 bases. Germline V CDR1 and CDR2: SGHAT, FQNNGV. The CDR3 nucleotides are TGTGCCAGCAGCTTTGGGACAGAATACAATGAGCAGTTCTTC. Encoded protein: CASSFGTEYNEQFF.

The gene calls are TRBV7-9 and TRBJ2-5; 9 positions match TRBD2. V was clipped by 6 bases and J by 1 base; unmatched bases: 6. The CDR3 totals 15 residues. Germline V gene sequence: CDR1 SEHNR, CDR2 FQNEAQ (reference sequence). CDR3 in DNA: TGTGCCAGCAGTCTCCTGACTAGCGGCCAAGAGACCCAGTACTTC. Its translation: CASSLLTSGQETQYF.

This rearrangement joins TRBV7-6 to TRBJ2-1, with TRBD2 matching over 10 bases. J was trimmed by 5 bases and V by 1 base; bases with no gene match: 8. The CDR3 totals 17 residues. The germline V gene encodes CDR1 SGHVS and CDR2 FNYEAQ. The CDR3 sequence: CASSLGTSGQRHNEQFF. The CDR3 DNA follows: TGTGCCAGCAGCTTAGGGACTAGCGGTCAAAGGCACAATGAGCAGTTCTTC. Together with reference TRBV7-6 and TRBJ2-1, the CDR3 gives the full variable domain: GAGVSQSPRYKVTKRGQDVALRCDPISGHVSLYWYRQALGQGPEFLTYFNYEAQQDKSGLPNDRFSAERPEGSISTLTIQRTEQRDSAMYRCASSLGTSGQRHNEQFFGPGTRLTVL.

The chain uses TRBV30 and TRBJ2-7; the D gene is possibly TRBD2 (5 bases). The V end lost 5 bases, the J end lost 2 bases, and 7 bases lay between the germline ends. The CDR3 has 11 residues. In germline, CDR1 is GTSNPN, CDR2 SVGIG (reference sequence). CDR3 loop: CAWGGPYEQYF. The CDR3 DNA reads TGTGCCTGGGGCGGGCCCTACGAGCAGTACTTC.

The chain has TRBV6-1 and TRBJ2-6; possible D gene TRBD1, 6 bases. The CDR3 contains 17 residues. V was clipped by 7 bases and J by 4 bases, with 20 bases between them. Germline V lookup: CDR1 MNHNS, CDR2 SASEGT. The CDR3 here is CASNDYRDISGANVLTF. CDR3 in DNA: TGTGCCAGCAATGACTACCGGGACATATCCGGGGCCAACGTCCTGACTTTC.

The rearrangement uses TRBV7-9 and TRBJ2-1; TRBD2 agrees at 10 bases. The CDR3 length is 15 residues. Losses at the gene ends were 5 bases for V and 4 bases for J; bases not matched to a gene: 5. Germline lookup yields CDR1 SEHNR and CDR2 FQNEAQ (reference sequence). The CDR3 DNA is TGTGCCAGCAGCCTAGGACTAGCGGAGTACAATGAGCAGTTCTTC. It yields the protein CASSLGLAEYNEQFF.

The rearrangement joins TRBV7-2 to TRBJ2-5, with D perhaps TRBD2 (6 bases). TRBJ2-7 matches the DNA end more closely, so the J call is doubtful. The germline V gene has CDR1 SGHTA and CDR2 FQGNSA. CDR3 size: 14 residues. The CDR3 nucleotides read TGTGCCAGCAGCTTAGGGGCGGGGTCCTACGAGCAGTACTTC. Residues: CASSLGAGSYEQYF.

The CDR3 nucleotides read TGTGCCACCAGCAGGAACAGGGGGCTAAACACCGGGGAGCTGTTTTTT. Translating gives CATSRNRGLNTGELFF. This chain uses TRBV15 with TRBJ2-2; 9 bases are shared with TRBD1. V dropped 3 bases and J dropped 2; count of bases not matched to a gene: 4. The CDR3 has 16 residues. The germline CDR1 and CDR2 sequences are LNHNV and YYDKDF (reference sequence).

The CDR3 reads CASTPDSFRNYGYTF. The CDR3 DNA follows: TGTGCCAGCACCCCGGACAGCTTTAGAAACTATGGCTACACCTTC. This rearrangement joins TRBV9 to TRBJ1-2; TRBD1 is a possible D gene (6 bases). V was trimmed by 6 bases and J by 2 bases, leaving 17 bases between them. CDR1 is SGDLS and CDR2 is YYNGEE in the germline V gene. This CDR3 region has 15 residues.

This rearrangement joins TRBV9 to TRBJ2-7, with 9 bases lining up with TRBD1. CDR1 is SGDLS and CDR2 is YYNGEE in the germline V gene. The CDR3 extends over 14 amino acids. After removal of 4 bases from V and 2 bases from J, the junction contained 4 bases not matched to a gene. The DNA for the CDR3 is TGTGCCAGCAGCCCCGGGACAGGGCCCTACGAGCAGTACGTC. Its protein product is CASSPGTGPYEQYV.

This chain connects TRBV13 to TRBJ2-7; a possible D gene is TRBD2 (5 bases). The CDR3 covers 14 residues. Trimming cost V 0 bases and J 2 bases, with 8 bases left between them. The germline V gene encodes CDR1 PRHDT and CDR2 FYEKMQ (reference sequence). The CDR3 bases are TGTGCCAGCAGCTTAGGCCTAGCTACCTACGAGCAGTACTTC. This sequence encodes CASSLGLATYEQYF.

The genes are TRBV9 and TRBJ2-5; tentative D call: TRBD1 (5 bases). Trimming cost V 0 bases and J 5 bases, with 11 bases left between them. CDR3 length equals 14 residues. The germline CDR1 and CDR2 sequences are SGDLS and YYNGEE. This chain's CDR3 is CASSVGAGWETQYF. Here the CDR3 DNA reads TGTGCCAGCAGCGTAGGGGCAGGGTGGGAGACCCAGTACTTC.

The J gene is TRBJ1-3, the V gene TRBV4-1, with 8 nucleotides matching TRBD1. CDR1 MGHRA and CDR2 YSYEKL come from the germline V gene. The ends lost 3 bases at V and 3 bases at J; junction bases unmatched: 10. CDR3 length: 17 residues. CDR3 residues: CASSQSYMGTGGNTIYF. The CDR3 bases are TGCGCCAGCAGCCAGAGCTATATGGGGACAGGTGGAAACACCATATATTTT.

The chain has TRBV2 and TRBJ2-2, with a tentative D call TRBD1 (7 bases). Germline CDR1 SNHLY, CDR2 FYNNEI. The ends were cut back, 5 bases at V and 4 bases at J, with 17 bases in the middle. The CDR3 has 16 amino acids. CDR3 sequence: CASSKGLQGGTGELFF. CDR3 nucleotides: TGTGCCAGCAGTAAGGGACTCCAGGGGGGCACCGGGGAGCTGTTTTTT.

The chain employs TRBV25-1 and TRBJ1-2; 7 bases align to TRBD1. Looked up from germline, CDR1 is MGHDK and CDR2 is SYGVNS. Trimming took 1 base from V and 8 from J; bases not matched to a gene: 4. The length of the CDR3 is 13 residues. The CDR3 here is CASSEFETGGYTF. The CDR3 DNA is TGTGCCAGCAGTGAATTCGAGACAGGGGGCTACACCTTC.

CDR3 sequence reads: CATSREERGLSSYEQYF. As DNA, the CDR3 is TGTGCCACCAGCAGAGAAGAACGGGGGTTGAGCTCCTACGAGCAGTACTTC. The chain is built from TRBV15 and TRBJ2-7; a weak D match, TRBD2 (6 bases). Trimming removed 0 bases at V and 0 bases at J, with 15 bases between. This CDR3 has 17 amino acids. Per the germline V gene, CDR1 is LNHNV and CDR2 is YYDKDF (reference sequence).

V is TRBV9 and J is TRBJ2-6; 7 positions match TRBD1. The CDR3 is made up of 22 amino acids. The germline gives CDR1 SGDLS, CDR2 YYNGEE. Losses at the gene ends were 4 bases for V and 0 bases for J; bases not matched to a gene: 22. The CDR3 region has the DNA TGTGCCAGCAGCCTCCCTCGGGTGGGGACAGAGTCTAAATCCTCTGGGGCCAACGTCCTGACTTTC. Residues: CASSLPRVGTESKSSGANVLTF.

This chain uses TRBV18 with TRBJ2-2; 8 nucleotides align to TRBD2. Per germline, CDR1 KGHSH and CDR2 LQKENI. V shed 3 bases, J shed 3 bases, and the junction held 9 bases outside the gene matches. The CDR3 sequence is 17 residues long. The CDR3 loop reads CASSPIGGGTHTGELFF. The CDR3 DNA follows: TGTGCCAGCTCACCCATTGGCGGGGGGACCCACACCGGGGAGCTGTTTTTT.

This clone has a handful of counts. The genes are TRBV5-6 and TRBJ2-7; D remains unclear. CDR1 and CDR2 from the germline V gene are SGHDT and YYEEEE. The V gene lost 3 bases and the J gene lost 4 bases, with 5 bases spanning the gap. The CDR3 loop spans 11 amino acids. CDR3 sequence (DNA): TGTGCCAGCAGCTCCGGGTACGAGCAGTACGTC. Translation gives CASSSGYEQYV.